These 30 T cell receptor beta chains came from one sample sequenced in a study of T cell clones after liver transplantation. The method was immunoSEQ multiplex PCR; TCRdb's version includes in-frame clones alone and lacks a portion of them. Among under 85,000 clones, about four fifths were seen once, and the ten largest hold about 0.79%. The starting material was CD4+ T cells from blood, obtained 12 months after liver transplant. Receptors were obtained from a human patient who received a liver transplant. These T cells may partly come from the graft donor.

This clone was seen many times. The CDR3 DNA is TGTGCCAGTACCGGGGACGGGATCTCTGGAAACACCATATATTTT. Translating gives CASTGDGISGNTIYF. The chain uses TRBV2 and TRBJ1-3, with a possible D match to TRBD1 (5 bases). V lost 9 bases and J lost 0, with 15 bases in between. The CDR3 sequence is 15 residues long. The germline gives CDR1 SNHLY, CDR2 FYNNEI.

The V gene is TRBV6-1, the J gene TRBJ2-1, with D tentatively TRBD1 (5 bases). V was shortened by 6 bases and J by 4 bases, with 13 bases between the two germline ends. CDR3 size: 14 residues. Germline V gene sequence: CDR1 MNHNS, CDR2 SASEGT. CDR3 DNA: TGTGCCAGCAGCGGCAATGGGGCTTACAATGAGCAGTTCTTC. Residues: CASSGNGAYNEQFF.

Regarding this clone: Other nucleotide sequences from this sample produce the same CDR3. The V call is TRBV6-6, the J call TRBJ1-5, with TRBD1 matching 9 bases. V was clipped by 0 bases and J by 5 bases; unmatched bases: 2. The CDR3 is 15 amino acids. Germline V CDR1 and CDR2: MNHNY, SVGAGI (reference sequence). The chain's CDR3 is CASSYSRQGDQPQHF. Written as DNA, the CDR3 is TGTGCCAGCAGTTACTCGAGACAGGGGGATCAGCCCCAGCATTTT.

This chain links TRBV6-4 with TRBJ2-1; 8 bases are a match to TRBD2. CDR1 MRHNA and CDR2 SNTAGT come from the germline V gene. This CDR3 spans 15 amino acids. V gave up 4 bases and J gave up 7 bases; unmatched junction bases: 9. The CDR3 region is CASSVTGGPVNEQFF. The CDR3 coding sequence is TGTGCCAGCAGTGTAACGGGAGGGCCTGTGAATGAGCAGTTCTTC.

The chain uses TRBV5-6 and TRBJ2-7; D ambiguous. Germline CDR1 is SGHDT and CDR2 is YYEEEE. The CDR3 is 15 amino acids. Trimming shortened V by 4 bases and J by 2 bases, and 16 bases separated the two germline ends. The CDR3 sequence is CASSVAPFATYEQYF. The CDR3 coding sequence is TGTGCCAGCAGCGTGGCCCCCTTCGCCACCTACGAGCAGTACTTC.

In DNA, the CDR3 is TGTGCCAGCAGTTACGGACAGGGGACCGAAAAACTGTTTTTT. Amino acids: CASSYGQGTEKLFF. The chain carries TRBV2 and TRBJ1-4, with 9 bases lining up with TRBD1. CDR1 is SNHLY and CDR2 is FYNNEI in the germline V gene. With 5 bases clipped from V and 8 bases from J, the junction kept 6 bases outside the gene matches. The CDR3 contains 14 residues.

CDR3 region: CASSLAAYGYTF. The CDR3 bases are TGTGCCAGCAGCTTAGCAGCGTATGGCTACACCTTC. The J gene is TRBJ1-2, the V gene TRBV5-6; D not certain. Looked up from germline, CDR1 is SGHDT and CDR2 is YYEEEE. V was cut by 2 bases and J by 5 bases, with 7 bases left in between. The CDR3 is 12 amino acids.

The V call is TRBV2, the J call TRBJ1-4; D not certain. V was pared by 6 bases and J by 5 bases, with 7 bases between. The CDR3 is 12 residues long. Germline CDR1 reads SNHLY; CDR2 reads FYNNEI. The CDR3 DNA follows: TGTGCCAGCAGCCGTCGGAATGAAAAACTGTTTTTT. Its translation: CASSRRNEKLFF.

This chain joins TRBV11-1 and TRBJ2-7, with TRBD1 identical over 8 bases. The CDR3 length is 14 residues. J gave up 7 bases and V 4 bases, and 9 bases lay outside the gene matches. Germline-derived CDR1 and CDR2 are SGHAT and FQDESV (reference sequence). CDR3 nucleotides: TGTGCCAGCAGCTCCCAGGGGGCGCAGTCGGAGCAGTACTTC. Translation gives CASSSQGAQSEQYF.

The chain combines TRBV11-3 with TRBJ1-1; D unresolved. V dropped 0 bases and J dropped 0 bases, with 8 bases sitting between them. The CDR3 is 15 amino acids. From germline, CDR1 is SGHNT and CDR2 YENEEA. As DNA, the CDR3 is TGTGCCAGCAGCTTAGATCTGGGGTTGAACACTGAAGCTTTCTTT. Translated: CASSLDLGLNTEAFF.

The V call is TRBV5-5, the J call TRBJ1-1; 11 bases match TRBD1. The germline V gene encodes CDR1 SGHKS and CDR2 YYEKEE (reference sequence). With 7 bases clipped from V and 3 bases from J, the junction kept 2 bases outside the gene matches. The CDR3 sequence is 13 residues long. The CDR3 bases are TGTGCCAGCGGGACAGGGGGGTACACTGAAGCTTTCTTT. This sequence encodes CASGTGGYTEAFF. Together with reference TRBV5-5 and TRBJ1-1, the CDR3 gives the full variable domain: DAGVTQSPTHLIKTRGQQVTLRCSPISGHKSVSWYQQVLGQGPQFIFQYYEKEERGRGNFPDRFSARQFPNYSSELNVNALLLGDSALYLCASGTGGYTEAFFGQGTRLTVV.

With respect to this clone: At one end the junction does not follow the germline gene, possibly because of a read error. The chain has TRBV7-9 and TRBJ1-2, with D possibly being TRBD1 (6 bases). CDR3 size: 12 residues. Germline V gene sequence: CDR1 SEHNR, CDR2 FQNEAQ (reference sequence). The CDR3 region is CASSNTEGGRHF. The CDR3 nucleotides are TGTGCCAGCAGCAACACAGAGGGGGGCAGGCACTTC. Variable domain in full (rest from reference TRBV7-9 and TRBJ1-2): DTGVSQNPRHKITKRGQNVTFRCDPISEHNRLYWYRQTLGQGPEFLTYFQNEAQLEKSRLLSDRFSAERPKGSFSTLEIQRTEQGDSAMYLCASSNTEGGRHFGSGTRLTVV.

This clone showed up just a few times. The chain employs TRBV4-3 and TRBJ2-1; 12 nucleotides align to TRBD2. The trim removed 4 bases at V and 4 bases at J, leaving 2 bases unmatched. The CDR3 sequence is 15 residues long. Germline V gene sequence: CDR1 LGHNA, CDR2 YSLEER. CDR3 sequence (DNA): TGCGCCAGCAGCCGACTAGCGGGAGTGTACAATGAGCAGTTCTTC. This codes for CASSRLAGVYNEQFF.

The chain uses TRBV9 and TRBJ2-3, with 8 bases aligning to TRBD2. Germline loops: CDR1 SGDLS, CDR2 YYNGEE. With 2 bases clipped from V and 2 bases from J, the junction kept 4 bases outside the gene matches. This CDR3 contains 15 residues. The CDR3 loop is CASSVGLVFTDTQYF. CDR3 in DNA: TGTGCCAGCAGCGTGGGACTAGTGTTCACAGATACGCAGTATTTT. The variable domain in full, completed from reference TRBV9 and TRBJ2-3, reads DSGVTQTPKHLITATGQRVTLRCSPRSGDLSVYWYQQSLDQGLQFLIQYYNGEERAKGNILERFSAQQFPDLHSELNLSSLELGDSALYFCASSVGLVFTDTQYFGPGTRLTVL.

The chain is built from TRBV27 and TRBJ2-7, with D possibly being TRBD1 or TRBD2 (5 bases each). The CDR3 covers 14 residues. V lost 3 bases and J 2 bases, leaving 11 bases between the germline ends. The germline CDR1 and CDR2 sequences are MNHEY and SMNVEV (reference sequence). CDR3 coding DNA: TGTGCCAGCAGTTTTGGGACGGACCCCTACGAGCAGTACTTC. It specifies CASSFGTDPYEQYF.

This clone occurred a few times. The rearrangement links TRBV25-1 to TRBJ2-3, with D perhaps TRBD2 (5 bases). CDR1 is MGHDK and CDR2 is SYGVNS in the germline V gene. Trimming stripped 3 bases from V and 1 base from J, with 11 bases between. The CDR3 sequence is 15 residues long. CDR3 protein: CASSDLVGGTDTQYF. For the CDR3, the DNA is TGTGCCAGCAGTGATTTGGTGGGAGGCACAGATACGCAGTATTTT.

This chain uses TRBV7-2 with TRBJ2-1; 7 bases are shared with TRBD2. The J segment lost 9 bases and the V segment lost 5 bases, leaving 13 bases of the junction unmatched. The CDR3 totals 15 residues. Germline values: CDR1 SGHTA, CDR2 FQGNSA. The CDR3 region is CASSLSPGLLTEQFF. The DNA of the CDR3 is TGTGCCAGCAGCCTGTCCCCGGGACTACTCACTGAGCAGTTCTTC.

The V gene is TRBV5-1, the J gene TRBJ2-7; no clear D gene. V gave up 5 bases and J gave up 0 bases, with 12 bases separating them. Germline V gene data show CDR1 as SGHRS and CDR2 as YFSETQ. The CDR3 is made up of 14 amino acids. In DNA, the CDR3 is TGCGCCAGCAGGATCTCTCTCGGCTCCTACGAGCAGTACTTC. This codes for CASRISLGSYEQYF.

This clone was seen more than once but under ten times. The chain combines TRBV2 with TRBJ1-2; weak D call: TRBD1 (6 bases). CDR1 is SNHLY and CDR2 is FYNNEI in the germline V gene. V gave up 6 bases and J gave up 0 bases, with 11 bases separating them. The CDR3 consists of 14 residues. CDR3 sequence (DNA): TGTGCCAGCAGCGTCGGGGGGCCTAACTATGGCTACACCTTC. Protein: CASSVGGPNYGYTF.

The rearrangement joins TRBV10-1 to TRBJ2-1; 8 nucleotides match TRBD2. Trimming cost V 9 bases and J 2 bases; bases outside gene matches: 3. The CDR3 runs to 13 residues. Germline V gene lookup returns CDR1 WNHNN and CDR2 SYGVQD (reference sequence). CDR3 loop: CASSGATYNEQFF. The CDR3 region has the DNA TGCGCCAGTAGCGGGGCTACCTACAATGAGCAGTTCTTC.

The chain has TRBV7-9 and TRBJ1-5, with TRBD1 as a possible D gene (5 bases). Per the germline V gene, CDR1 is SEHNR and CDR2 is FQNEAQ (reference sequence). Trimming stripped 1 base from V and 5 bases from J, with 12 bases between. CDR3 length equals 15 residues. CDR3 amino acids: CASSLGQPGDQPQHF. For the CDR3, the DNA is TGTGCCAGCAGCTTAGGACAGCCTGGTGATCAGCCCCAGCATTTT.

This sequence joins TRBV7-9 and TRBJ2-1; 11 nucleotides align to TRBD2. The CDR3 spans 15 residues. V trimming: 3 bases; J trimming: 9 bases; junction bases outside the gene matches: 7. Germline values: CDR1 SEHNR, CDR2 FQNEAQ (reference sequence). The CDR3 here is CASSLVSGRVSEQFF. CDR3 DNA sequence: TGTGCCAGCAGCTTGGTTAGCGGGAGGGTCAGTGAGCAGTTCTTC.

The V and J genes are TRBV7-8 and TRBJ2-7; 10 bases agree with TRBD2. The junction had 5 bases not matched to a gene; V was cut back by 7 bases and J by 2 bases. Germline values: CDR1 SGHVS, CDR2 FQNEAQ. The CDR3 has 14 residues. The DNA for the CDR3 is TGTGCCAGCAAAGGACTAGCGGAAACCTACGAGCAGTACTTC. It codes for CASKGLAETYEQYF.

This clone was picked up one time. CDR3 sequence: CASRRQGAAGNTIYF. The CDR3 DNA reads TGTGCCAGCAGGAGACAGGGGGCAGCTGGAAACACCATATATTTT. This chain links TRBV2 with TRBJ1-3; 10 nucleotides match TRBD1. V gave up 6 bases and J gave up 2 bases; unmatched junction bases: 4. Germline CDR1 and CDR2: SNHLY and FYNNEI. This CDR3 spans 15 amino acids.

The genes are TRBV18 and TRBJ1-2; 9 bases align to TRBD1. The CDR3 has 16 amino acids. The junction had 9 bases not matched to a gene; V was cut back by 3 bases and J by 4 bases. Germline loops: CDR1 KGHSH, CDR2 LQKENI. CDR3 nucleotides: TGTGCCAGCTCACCGCGGCCACGGGACAGGGTCTATGGCTACACCTTC. Its translation: CASSPRPRDRVYGYTF. The full variable domain, rest sourced from reference TRBV18 and TRBJ1-2, is NAGVMQNPRHLVRRRGQEARLRCSPMKGHSHVYWYRQLPEEGLKFMVYLQKENIIDESGMPKERFSAEFPKEGPSILRIQQVVRGDSAAYFCASSPRPRDRVYGYTFGSGTRLTVV.

The chain uses TRBV7-2 and TRBJ2-3, with 7 bases that match TRBD2. The CDR3 covers 15 residues. CDR1 and CDR2 (germline): SGHTA, FQGNSA. V gave up 5 bases and J gave up 0 bases; unmatched junction bases: 5. The CDR3 region has the DNA TGTGCCAGCAGCCGGGACTACCTAAGCACAGATACGCAGTATTTT. Protein product: CASSRDYLSTDTQYF.

V gene TRBV7-9 combines with J gene TRBJ1-4; TRBD1 matches at 7 bases. CDR3 length equals 14 residues. Germline CDR1 SEHNR, CDR2 FQNEAQ (reference sequence). Trimming took 4 bases from V and 8 from J; bases not matched to a gene: 7. The CDR3 DNA reads TGTGCCAGCAGCTACCGACAGGGTGAGGAAAAACTGTTTTTT. This gives the protein CASSYRQGEEKLFF.

The chain employs TRBV19 and TRBJ1-5; 9 positions agree with TRBD1. J gave up 7 bases and V 5 bases, and 3 bases lay outside the gene matches. Germline CDR1 LNHDA, CDR2 SQIVND (reference sequence). CDR3 size: 13 residues. The DNA for the CDR3 is TGTGCCAGTAGTGACAGGGGGGGACAGCCCCAGCATTTT. Translating it yields CASSDRGGQPQHF.

The genes are TRBV7-8 and TRBJ2-7; weak D call: TRBD1 (6 bases). The V end was cut by 6 bases, the J end by 11 bases, with 17 bases between. Germline CDR1 and CDR2: SGHVS and FQNEAQ. This CDR3 region has 12 residues. The CDR3 region is CASSQTPKGEYF. The CDR3 DNA is TGTGCCAGCAGTCAAACCCCCAAGGGGGAGTACTTC.

The CDR3 DNA follows: TGCGCCAGCAGCTCCCGGACAAATGAGCAGTTCTTC. Protein sequence: CASSSRTNEQFF. The J gene is TRBJ2-1, the V gene TRBV5-1; D possibly corresponds to TRBD1 (5 bases). The germline gives CDR1 SGHRS, CDR2 YFSETQ. CDR3 length equals 12 residues. V lost 3 bases, J lost 7 bases, and 8 bases lay in between. Full variable domain (rest looked up from reference TRBV5-1 and TRBJ2-1): KAGVTQTPRYLIKTRGQQVTLSCSPISGHRSVSWYQQTPGQGLQFLFEYFSETQRNKGNFPGRFSGRQFSNSRSEMNVSTLELGDSALYLCASSSRTNEQFFGPGTRLTVL.